What follows are 13 T cell receptor beta chains derived from one specimen sequenced in a study of blood T cell repertoires in COVID-19. Clones were read by immunoSEQ multiplex PCR, and TCRdb kept only the in-frame ones, dropping some. In the table there are approximately 190,000 clones, roughly 80% of which are singletons. Input material: peripheral blood. The origin of the receptors is a man aged 60 to 69 with active or convalescent COVID-19.

The rearrangement links TRBV11-3 to TRBJ2-1, with 7 bases aligning to TRBD2. There are 12 residues in the CDR3. J was trimmed by 10 bases and V by 1 base; bases with no gene match: 1. Germline V gives CDR1 SGHNT, CDR2 YENEEA. This chain's CDR3 is CASSLGREEQFF. The CDR3 DNA follows: TGTGCCAGCAGCTTAGGGCGGGAGGAGCAGTTCTTC.

This chain uses TRBV4-2 with TRBJ2-7; 10 bases agree with TRBD1. V lost 4 bases, J lost 5 bases, and 11 bases stayed unmatched. The length of the CDR3 is 16 residues. Germline assignment: CDR1 LGHNA and CDR2 YNFKEQ. CDR3 sequence (DNA): TGTGCCAGCAGCCCACGAGGGGGACAGGGGATCCACGAGCAGTACTTC. Translating it yields CASSPRGGQGIHEQYF.

This chain uses TRBV7-8 with TRBJ1-1, with D tentatively TRBD1 (6 bases). V lost 5 bases and J lost 5, with 21 bases in between. Germline values: CDR1 SGHVS, CDR2 FQNEAQ. There are 16 residues in the CDR3. CDR3 region: CASSPRRGRIGTEAFF. The DNA of the CDR3 is TGTGCCAGCAGCCCCCGGCGGGGGCGTATTGGGACTGAAGCTTTCTTT.

The chain carries TRBV7-9 and TRBJ1-1, with 8 bases matching TRBD1. After removal of 3 bases from V and 14 bases from J, the junction contained 5 bases not matched to a gene. CDR1 SEHNR and CDR2 FQNEAQ come from the germline V gene (reference sequence). This CDR3 has 11 amino acids. CDR3 protein: CASSLGQVAFF. The CDR3 DNA follows: TGTGCCAGCAGCTTGGGACAGGTCGCATTCTTT.

V gene TRBV7-8 combines with J gene TRBJ2-7; D may be TRBD1 (6 bases). The germline gives CDR1 SGHVS, CDR2 FQNEAQ. The V and J ends lost 3 bases and 0 bases respectively, with 18 bases between them. The CDR3 loop spans 17 amino acids. DNA of the CDR3: TGTGCCAGCAGCTTGGCGCAGGGGACAAGCGGCTCCTACGAGCAGTACTTC. Encoded protein: CASSLAQGTSGSYEQYF.

There are a few counts of this clone. The chain combines TRBV19 with TRBJ2-4; possible D gene TRBD1, 6 bases. Germline values: CDR1 LNHDA, CDR2 SQIVND (reference sequence). The CDR3 has 16 residues. The V end was cut by 5 bases, the J end by 0 bases, with 14 bases between. The CDR3 loop reads CASSVYPGEAKNIQYF. CDR3 DNA: TGTGCCAGTAGTGTTTATCCAGGGGAAGCCAAAAACATTCAGTACTTC.

The gene calls are TRBV7-3 and TRBJ2-1; 10 nucleotides match TRBD2. This CDR3 is built from 16 residues. Germline V CDR1 and CDR2: SGHTA, FQGTGA. Losses at the gene ends were 5 bases for V and 1 base for J; bases not matched to a gene: 5. The CDR3 nucleotides read TGTGCCAGCAGCCAGCTAGCGGGAGTATCCTACAATGAGCAGTTCTTC. Protein sequence: CASSQLAGVSYNEQFF.

V gene TRBV5-1 combines with J gene TRBJ1-3, with D maybe TRBD1 (6 bases). Germline-derived CDR1 and CDR2 are SGHRS and YFSETQ. The CDR3 contains 16 residues. V lost 4 bases and J lost 2, with 16 bases in between. The CDR3 nucleotides are TGCGCCAGCAGCACGACAGGAGTGGCAGCTGGAAACACCATATATTTT. Protein product: CASSTTGVAAGNTIYF.

This sequence joins TRBV20-1 and TRBJ2-3; 8 positions agree with TRBD1. Germline lookup yields CDR1 DFQATT and CDR2 SNEGSKA (reference sequence). Unmatched junction bases numbered 1, after V lost 7 bases and J lost 4 bases. The length of the CDR3 is 11 residues. Here the CDR3 reads CSGQGSDTQYF. CDR3 DNA sequence: TGCAGTGGACAGGGGTCAGATACGCAGTATTTT.

This clone was found a few times. The V and J genes are TRBV9 and TRBJ1-6, with D possibly being TRBD1 (5 bases). Looked up from germline, CDR1 is SGDLS and CDR2 is YYNGEE. The CDR3 spans 15 residues. V lost 2 bases and J 9 bases, leaving 15 bases between the germline ends. The CDR3 nucleotides read TGTGCCAGCAGCGTCGAACCGCTGGGGGGTTCACCCCTCCACTTT. Amino acid sequence: CASSVEPLGGSPLHF.

The genes are TRBV28 and TRBJ1-4; 10 bases line up with TRBD1. The germline V gene has CDR1 MDHEN and CDR2 SYDVKM. This CDR3 is 15 amino acids long. The V segment lost 10 bases and the J segment 8 bases; nucleotides outside the gene matches: 13. Here the CDR3 DNA reads TGTGCCACCACCACGAACCGGGACAGGGGCGAAAAACTGTTTTTT. Its protein product is CATTTNRDRGEKLFF.

This clone was detected only once. The rearrangement links TRBV19 to TRBJ1-5, with D uncertain. Germline-derived CDR1 and CDR2 are LNHDA and SQIVND (reference sequence). Trimming took off 5 bases at V and 6 bases at J, with 11 bases between the two ends. The CDR3 length is 13 residues. In DNA, the CDR3 is TGTGCCAGTAGTTATGGTCAGTCTCAGCCCCAGCATTTT. It codes for CASSYGQSQPQHF. Variable domain in full (rest from reference TRBV19 and TRBJ1-5): DGGITQSPKYLFRKEGQNVTLSCEQNLNHDAMYWYRQDPGQGLRLIYYSQIVNDFQKGDIAEGYSVSREKKESFPLTVTSAQKNPTAFYLCASSYGQSQPQHFGDGTRLSIL.

This clone came up a few times. V is TRBV6-2 or TRBV6-3 and J is TRBJ1-5, with no clear D. The V gene's germline CDR1 is MNHEY and CDR2 SVGEGT. V was pared by 0 bases and J by 0 bases, with 9 bases between. The CDR3 length is 16 residues. The CDR3 loop reads CASSYSGGFSNQPQHF. CDR3 sequence (DNA): TGTGCCAGCAGTTACTCTGGAGGGTTTAGCAATCAGCCCCAGCATTTT.